Sequencing of this T cell receptor beta chain was carried out in a study of T-cell reconstitution after alpha-beta-depleted transplantation in children. CDR3 length: 13 amino acids. The ends lost 7 bases at V and 4 bases at J; junction bases unmatched: 7. The germline CDR1 and CDR2 sequences are SQVTM and ANQGSEA. Molecular barcoding with unique molecular identifiers was used for the TCRbeta library. From the PCR reads, TCRdb called clonotypes with MiXCR, one entry per CDR3 protein. The sample consists of roughly 490,000 distinct CDR3 sequences, roughly 10% of them appearing once. The table lists this clonotype with a few counts.

Source: PBMCs, mostly from graft donor cells, taken 180 days after TCRalphabeta/CD19-depleted stem cell transplant. This TCR was recovered from a female patient aged 2-9 years who had a stem cell transplant for aplastic anemia, so the T cells may come from the graft donor. The chain joins TRBV29-1 to TRBJ2-1, with 7 bases aligning to TRBD2. The CDR3 DNA is TGCAGCGCTCGCGGGGGTACGTACAATGAGCAGTTCTTC. Its protein is CSARGGTYNEQFF.